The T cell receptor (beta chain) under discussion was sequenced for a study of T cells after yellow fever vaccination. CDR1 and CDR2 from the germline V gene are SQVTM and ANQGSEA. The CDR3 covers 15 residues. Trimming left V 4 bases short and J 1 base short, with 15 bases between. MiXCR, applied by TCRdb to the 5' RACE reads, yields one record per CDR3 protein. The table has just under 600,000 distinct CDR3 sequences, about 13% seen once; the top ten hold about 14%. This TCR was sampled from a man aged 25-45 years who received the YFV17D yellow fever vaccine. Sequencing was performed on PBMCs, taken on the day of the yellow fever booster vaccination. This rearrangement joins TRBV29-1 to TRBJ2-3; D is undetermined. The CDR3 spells CSVASGGQRTDTQYF. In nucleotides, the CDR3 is TGCAGCGTTGCCTCTGGTGGGCAGCGCACAGATACGCAGTATTTT.